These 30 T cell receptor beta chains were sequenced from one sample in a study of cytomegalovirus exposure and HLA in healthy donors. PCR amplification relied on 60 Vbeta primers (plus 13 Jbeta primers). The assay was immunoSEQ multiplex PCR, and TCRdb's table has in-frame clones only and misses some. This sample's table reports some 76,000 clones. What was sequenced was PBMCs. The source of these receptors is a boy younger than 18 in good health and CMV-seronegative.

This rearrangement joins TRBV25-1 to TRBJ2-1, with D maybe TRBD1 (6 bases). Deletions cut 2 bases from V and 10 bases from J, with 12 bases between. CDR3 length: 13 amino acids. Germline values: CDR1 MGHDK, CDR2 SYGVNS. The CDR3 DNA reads TGTGCCAGCAGTGAAGACGAGAGGGGGGAGCAGTTCTTC. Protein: CASSEDERGEQFF.

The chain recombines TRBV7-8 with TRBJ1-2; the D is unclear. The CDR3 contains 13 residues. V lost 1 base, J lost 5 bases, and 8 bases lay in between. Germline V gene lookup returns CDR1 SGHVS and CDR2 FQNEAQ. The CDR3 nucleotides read TGTGCCAGCAGCTTAGATGCGGGTTATGGCTACACCTTC. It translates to CASSLDAGYGYTF. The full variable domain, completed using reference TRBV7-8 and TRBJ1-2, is GAGVSQSPRYKVAKRGQDVALRCDPISGHVSLFWYQQALGQGPEFLTYFQNEAQLDKSGLPSDRFFAERPEGSVSTLKIQRTQQEDSAVYLCASSLDAGYGYTFGSGTRLTVV.

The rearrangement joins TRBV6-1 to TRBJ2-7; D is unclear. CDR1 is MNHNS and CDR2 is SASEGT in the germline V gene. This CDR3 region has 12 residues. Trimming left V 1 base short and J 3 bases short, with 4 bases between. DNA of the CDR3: TGTGCCAGCAGTGAAGGTTACTACGAGCAGTACTTC. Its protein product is CASSEGYYEQYF.

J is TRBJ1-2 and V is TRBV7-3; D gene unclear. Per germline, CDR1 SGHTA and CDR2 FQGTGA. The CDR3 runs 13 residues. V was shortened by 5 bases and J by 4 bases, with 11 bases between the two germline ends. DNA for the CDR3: TGTGCCAGCAGCCCCGGCAGGCCCTATGGCTACACCTTC. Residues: CASSPGRPYGYTF. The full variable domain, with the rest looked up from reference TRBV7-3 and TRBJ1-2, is GAGVSQTPSNKVTEKGKYVELRCDPISGHTALYWYRQSLGQGPEFLIYFQGTGAADDSGLPNDRFFAVRPEGSVSTLKIQRTERGDSAVYLCASSPGRPYGYTFGSGTRLTVV.

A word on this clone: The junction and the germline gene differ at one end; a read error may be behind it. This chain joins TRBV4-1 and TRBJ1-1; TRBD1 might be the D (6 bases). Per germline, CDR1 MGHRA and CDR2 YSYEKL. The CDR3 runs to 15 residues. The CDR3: CASSQQTGLNTEDFF. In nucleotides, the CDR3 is TGCGCCAGCAGCCAGCAGACAGGACTTAACACTGAAGATTTCTTT.

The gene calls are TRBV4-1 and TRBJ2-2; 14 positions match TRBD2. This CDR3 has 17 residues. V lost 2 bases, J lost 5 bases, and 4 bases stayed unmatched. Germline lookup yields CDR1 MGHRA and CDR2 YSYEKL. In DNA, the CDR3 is TGCGCCAGCAGCCAACGGACTAGCGGGAGGTCGACCGGGGAGCTGTTTTTT. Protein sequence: CASSQRTSGRSTGELFF.

The DNA for the CDR3 is TGTGCCAGCAGTGATGACAGGGTCGAGAAGGGAAAACTGTTTTTT. Translation gives CASSDDRVEKGKLFF. The chain joins TRBV2 to TRBJ1-4, with TRBD1 matching over 7 bases. The CDR3 is 15 amino acids. The germline CDR1 and CDR2 sequences are SNHLY and FYNNEI. Germline trimming cut 3 bases from V and 10 bases from J; bases unmatched to any gene: 11.

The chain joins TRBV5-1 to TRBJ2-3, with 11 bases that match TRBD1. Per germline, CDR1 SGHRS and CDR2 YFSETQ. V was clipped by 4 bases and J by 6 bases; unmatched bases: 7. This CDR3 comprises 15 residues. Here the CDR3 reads CASSLGTGGRDTQYF. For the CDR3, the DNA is TGCGCCAGCAGCCTCGGGACAGGGGGACGGGATACGCAGTATTTT.

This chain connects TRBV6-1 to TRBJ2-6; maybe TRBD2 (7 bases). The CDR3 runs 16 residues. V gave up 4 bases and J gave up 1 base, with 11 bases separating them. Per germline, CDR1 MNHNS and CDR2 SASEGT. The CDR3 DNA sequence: TGTGCCAGCAGTGGCGGGGGCATTTCTGGGGCCAACGTCCTGACTTTC. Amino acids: CASSGGGISGANVLTF.

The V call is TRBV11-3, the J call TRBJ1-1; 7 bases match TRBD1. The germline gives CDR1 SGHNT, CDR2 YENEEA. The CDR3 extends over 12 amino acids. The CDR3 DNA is TGTGCTACCGGGACAGTGAACACTGAAGCTTTCTTT. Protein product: CATGTVNTEAFF.

The chain's CDR3 is CASSGLGTAQETQYF. CDR3 nucleotides: TGCGCCAGCAGCGGATTGGGGACAGCCCAAGAGACCCAGTACTTC. The J gene is TRBJ2-5, the V gene TRBV5-1, with 7 positions matching TRBD1. The junction had 7 bases not matched to a gene; V was cut back by 4 bases and J by 1 base. This CDR3 has 15 amino acids. Per the germline V gene, CDR1 is SGHRS and CDR2 is YFSETQ.

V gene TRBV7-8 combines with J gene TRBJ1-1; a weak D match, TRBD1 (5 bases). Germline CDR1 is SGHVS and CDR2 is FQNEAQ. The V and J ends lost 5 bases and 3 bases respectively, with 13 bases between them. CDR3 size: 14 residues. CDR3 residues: CASSIRAPDTEAFF. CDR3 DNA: TGTGCCAGCAGCATCAGGGCTCCGGACACTGAAGCTTTCTTT.

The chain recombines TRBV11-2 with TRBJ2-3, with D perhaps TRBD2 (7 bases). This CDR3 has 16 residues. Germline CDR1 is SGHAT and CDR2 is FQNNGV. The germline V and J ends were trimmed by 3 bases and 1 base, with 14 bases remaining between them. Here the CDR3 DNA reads TGTGCCAGCAGCTTCGGACGAGGGGGGGGCACAGATACGCAGTATTTT. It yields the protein CASSFGRGGGTDTQYF.

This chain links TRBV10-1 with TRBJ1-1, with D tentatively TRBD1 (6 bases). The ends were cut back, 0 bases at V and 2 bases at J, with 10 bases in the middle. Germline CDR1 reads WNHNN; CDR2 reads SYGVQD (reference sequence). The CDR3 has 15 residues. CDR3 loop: CASSESGAGNTEAFF. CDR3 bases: TGCGCCAGCAGTGAGTCGGGGGCAGGAAACACTGAAGCTTTCTTT.

The CDR3 reads CASSLIGRPNEQFF. Written as DNA, the CDR3 is TGCGCCAGCAGCCTGATCGGTCGCCCCAATGAGCAGTTCTTC. This chain connects TRBV5-1 to TRBJ2-1; D not certain. The CDR3 spans 14 residues. Germline values: CDR1 SGHRS, CDR2 YFSETQ. Trimming took off 4 bases at V and 6 bases at J, with 14 bases between the two ends.

The CDR3 is CASSLTPGLAVQETQYF. The CDR3 DNA sequence: TGTGCCAGCAGCTTAACTCCGGGACTAGCGGTGCAAGAGACCCAGTACTTC. The chain is built from TRBV7-9 and TRBJ2-5; TRBD2 agrees at 11 bases. This CDR3 spans 17 amino acids. After removal of 2 bases from V and 2 bases from J, the junction contained 7 bases not matched to a gene. Germline values: CDR1 SEHNR, CDR2 FQNEAQ (reference sequence).

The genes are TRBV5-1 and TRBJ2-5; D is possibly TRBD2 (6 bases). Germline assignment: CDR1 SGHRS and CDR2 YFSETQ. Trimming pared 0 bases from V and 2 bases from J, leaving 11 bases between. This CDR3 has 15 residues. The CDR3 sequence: CASSLVAGRQETQYF. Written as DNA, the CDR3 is TGCGCCAGCAGCTTGGTCGCGGGGAGACAAGAGACCCAGTACTTC.

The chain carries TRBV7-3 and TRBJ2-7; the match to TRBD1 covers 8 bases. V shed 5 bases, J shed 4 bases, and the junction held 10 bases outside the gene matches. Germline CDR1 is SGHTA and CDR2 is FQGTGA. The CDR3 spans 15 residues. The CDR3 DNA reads TGTGCCAGCAGCCAGACCGGGACAGGACCTTACGAGCAGTACTTC. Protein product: CASSQTGTGPYEQYF.

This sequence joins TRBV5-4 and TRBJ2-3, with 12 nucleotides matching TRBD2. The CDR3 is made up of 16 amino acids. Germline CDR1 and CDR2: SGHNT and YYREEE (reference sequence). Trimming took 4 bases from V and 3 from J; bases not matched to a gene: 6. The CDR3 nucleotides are TGTGCCAGCAGCAGTGGACTAGCGGGACCTACAGATACGCAGTATTTT. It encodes CASSSGLAGPTDTQYF. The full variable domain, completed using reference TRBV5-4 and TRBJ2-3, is ETGVTQSPTHLIKTRGQQVTLRCSSQSGHNTVSWYQQALGQGPQFIFQYYREEENGRGNFPPRFSGLQFPNYSSELNVNALELDDSALYLCASSSGLAGPTDTQYFGPGTRLTVL.

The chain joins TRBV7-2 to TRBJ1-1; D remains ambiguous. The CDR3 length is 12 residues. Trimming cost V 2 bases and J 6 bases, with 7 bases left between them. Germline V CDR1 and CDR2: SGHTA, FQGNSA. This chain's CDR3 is CASSLSRPEAFF. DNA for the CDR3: TGTGCCAGCAGCTTATCCCGTCCTGAAGCTTTCTTT.

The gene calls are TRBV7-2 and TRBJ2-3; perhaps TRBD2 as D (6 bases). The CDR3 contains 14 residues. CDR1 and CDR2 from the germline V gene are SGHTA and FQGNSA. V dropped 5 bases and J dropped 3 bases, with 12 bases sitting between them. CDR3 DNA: TGTGCCAGCAGCGCAGGACTATTTACAGATACGCAGTATTTT. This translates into CASSAGLFTDTQYF.

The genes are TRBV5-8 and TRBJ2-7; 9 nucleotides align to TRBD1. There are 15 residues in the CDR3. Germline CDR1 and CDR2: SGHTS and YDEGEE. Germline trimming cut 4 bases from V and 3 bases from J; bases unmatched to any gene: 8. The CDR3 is CASSPRDRVDYEQYF. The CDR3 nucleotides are TGTGCCAGCAGCCCACGGGACAGGGTGGACTACGAGCAGTACTTC.

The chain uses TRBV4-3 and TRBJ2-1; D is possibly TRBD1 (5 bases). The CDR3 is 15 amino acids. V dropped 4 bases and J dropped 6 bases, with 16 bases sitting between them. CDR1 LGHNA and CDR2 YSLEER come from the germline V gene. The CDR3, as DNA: TGCGCCAGCAGCCCTGGGGCGCCTTATGGCAATGAGCAGTTCTTC. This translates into CASSPGAPYGNEQFF.

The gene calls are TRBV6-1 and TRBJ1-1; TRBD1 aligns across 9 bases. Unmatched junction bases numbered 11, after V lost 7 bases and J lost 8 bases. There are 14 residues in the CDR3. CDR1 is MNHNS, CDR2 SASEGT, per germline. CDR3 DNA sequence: TGTGCCAGCACCGGACAGGGGTCAGCGGAAGAAGCTTTCTTT. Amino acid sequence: CASTGQGSAEEAFF.

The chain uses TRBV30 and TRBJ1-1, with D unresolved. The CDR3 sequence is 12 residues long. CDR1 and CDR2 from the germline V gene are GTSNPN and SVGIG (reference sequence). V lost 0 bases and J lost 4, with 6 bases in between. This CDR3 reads CAWSVRGTEAFF. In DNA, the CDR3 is TGTGCCTGGAGTGTGAGAGGCACTGAAGCTTTCTTT.

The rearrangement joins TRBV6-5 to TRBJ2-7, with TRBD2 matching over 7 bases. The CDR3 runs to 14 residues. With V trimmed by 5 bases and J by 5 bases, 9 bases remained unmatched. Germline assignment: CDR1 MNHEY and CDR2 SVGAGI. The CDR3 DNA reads TGTGCCAGCAGTGTGTGGGAGGGCCGAGACGAGCAGTACTTC. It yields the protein CASSVWEGRDEQYF.

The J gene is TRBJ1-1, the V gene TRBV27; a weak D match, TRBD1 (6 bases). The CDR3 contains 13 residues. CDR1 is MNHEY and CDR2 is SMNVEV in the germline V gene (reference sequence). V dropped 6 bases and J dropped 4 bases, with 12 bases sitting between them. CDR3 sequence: CASRQNRATEAFF. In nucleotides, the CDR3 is TGTGCCAGCAGACAAAACAGGGCCACTGAAGCTTTCTTT.

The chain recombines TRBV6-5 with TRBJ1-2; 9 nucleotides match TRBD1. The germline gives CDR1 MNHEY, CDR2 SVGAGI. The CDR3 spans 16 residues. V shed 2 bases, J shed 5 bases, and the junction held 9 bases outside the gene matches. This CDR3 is CASSYLGQGQWYGYTF. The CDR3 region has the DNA TGTGCCAGCAGTTACCTCGGACAGGGGCAATGGTATGGCTACACCTTC.

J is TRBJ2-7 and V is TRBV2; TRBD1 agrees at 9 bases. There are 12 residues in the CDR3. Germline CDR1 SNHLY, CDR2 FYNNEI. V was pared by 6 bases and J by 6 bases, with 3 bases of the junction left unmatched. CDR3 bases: TGTGCCAGCAGCGACAGGGGGATCGAGCAGTACTTC. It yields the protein CASSDRGIEQYF.

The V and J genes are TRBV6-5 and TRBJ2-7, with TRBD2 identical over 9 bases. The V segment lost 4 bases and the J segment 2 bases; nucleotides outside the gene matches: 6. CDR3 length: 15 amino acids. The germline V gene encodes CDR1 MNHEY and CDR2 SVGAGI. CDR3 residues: CASSSELAGAYEQYF. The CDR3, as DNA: TGTGCCAGCAGTTCTGAACTAGCGGGTGCCTACGAGCAGTACTTC.